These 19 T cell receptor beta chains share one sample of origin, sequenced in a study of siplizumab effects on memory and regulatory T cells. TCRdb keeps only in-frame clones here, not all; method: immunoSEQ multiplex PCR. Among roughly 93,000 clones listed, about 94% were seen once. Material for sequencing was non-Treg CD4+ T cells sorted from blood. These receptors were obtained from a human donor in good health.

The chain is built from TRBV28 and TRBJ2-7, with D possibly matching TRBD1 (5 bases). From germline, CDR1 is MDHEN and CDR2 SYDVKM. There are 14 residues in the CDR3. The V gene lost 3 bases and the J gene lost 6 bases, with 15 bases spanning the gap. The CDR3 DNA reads TGTGCCAGCAGTTTTCGGGCAGGGAATGGCGAGCAGTACTTC. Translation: CASSFRAGNGEQYF.

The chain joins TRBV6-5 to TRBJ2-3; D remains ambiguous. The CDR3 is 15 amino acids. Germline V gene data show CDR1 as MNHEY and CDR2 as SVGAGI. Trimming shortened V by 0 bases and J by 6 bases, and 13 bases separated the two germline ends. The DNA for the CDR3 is TGTGCCAGCAGTTACTCTCGACAAACCCGGGATACGCAGTATTTT. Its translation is CASSYSRQTRDTQYF.

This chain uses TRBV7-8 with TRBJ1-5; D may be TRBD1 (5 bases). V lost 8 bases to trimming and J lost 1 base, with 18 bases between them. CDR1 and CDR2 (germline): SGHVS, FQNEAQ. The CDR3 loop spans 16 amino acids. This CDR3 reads CASGKYRFGSNQPQHF. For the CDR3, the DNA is TGTGCCAGCGGGAAGTACAGGTTTGGGAGCAATCAGCCCCAGCATTTT.

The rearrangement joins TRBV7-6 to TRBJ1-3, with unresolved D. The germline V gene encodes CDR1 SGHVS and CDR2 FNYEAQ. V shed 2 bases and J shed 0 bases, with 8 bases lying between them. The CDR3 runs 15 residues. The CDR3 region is CASSLQSSSGNTIYF. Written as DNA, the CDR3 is TGTGCCAGCAGCTTACAGAGCAGCTCTGGAAACACCATATATTTT. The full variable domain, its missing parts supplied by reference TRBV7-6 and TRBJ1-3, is GAGVSQSPRYKVTKRGQDVALRCDPISGHVSLYWYRQALGQGPEFLTYFNYEAQQDKSGLPNDRFSAERPEGSISTLTIQRTEQRDSAMYRCASSLQSSSGNTIYFGEGSWLTVV.

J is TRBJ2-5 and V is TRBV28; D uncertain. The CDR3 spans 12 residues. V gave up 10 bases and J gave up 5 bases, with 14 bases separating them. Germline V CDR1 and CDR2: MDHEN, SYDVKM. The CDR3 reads CAINGLGETQYF. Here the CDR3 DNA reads TGTGCCATCAACGGGCTCGGGGAGACCCAGTACTTC.

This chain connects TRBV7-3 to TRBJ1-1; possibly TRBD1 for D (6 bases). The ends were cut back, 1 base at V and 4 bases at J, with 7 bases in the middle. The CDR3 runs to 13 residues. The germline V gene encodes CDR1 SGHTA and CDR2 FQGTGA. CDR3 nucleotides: TGTGCCAGCAGCTTAAGAGGGGGCACTGAAGCTTTCTTT. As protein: CASSLRGGTEAFF.

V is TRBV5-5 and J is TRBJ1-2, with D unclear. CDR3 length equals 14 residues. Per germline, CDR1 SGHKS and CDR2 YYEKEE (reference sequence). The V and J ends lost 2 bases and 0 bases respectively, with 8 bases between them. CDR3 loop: CASSFGAANYGYTF. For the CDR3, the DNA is TGTGCCAGCAGCTTCGGTGCAGCTAACTATGGCTACACCTTC.

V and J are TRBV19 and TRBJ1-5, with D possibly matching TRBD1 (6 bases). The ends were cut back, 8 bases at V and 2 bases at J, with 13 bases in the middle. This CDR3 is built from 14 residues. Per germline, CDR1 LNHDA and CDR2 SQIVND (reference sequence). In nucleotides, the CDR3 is TGTGCCAGTGGAAAACAGGGTGGCAATCAGCCCCAGCATTTT. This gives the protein CASGKQGGNQPQHF.

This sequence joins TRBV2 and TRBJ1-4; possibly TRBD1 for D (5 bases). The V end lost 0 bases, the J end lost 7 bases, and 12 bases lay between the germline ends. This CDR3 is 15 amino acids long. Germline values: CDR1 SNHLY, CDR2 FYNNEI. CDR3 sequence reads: CASSEAGVLREKLFF. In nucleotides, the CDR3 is TGTGCCAGCAGTGAAGCAGGGGTGTTACGTGAAAAACTGTTTTTT. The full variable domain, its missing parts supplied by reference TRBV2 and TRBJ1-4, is EPEVTQTPSHQVTQMGQEVILRCVPISNHLYFYWYRQILGQKVEFLVSFYNNEISEKSEIFDDQFSVERPDGSNFTLKIRSTKLEDSAMYFCASSEAGVLREKLFFGSGTQLSVL.

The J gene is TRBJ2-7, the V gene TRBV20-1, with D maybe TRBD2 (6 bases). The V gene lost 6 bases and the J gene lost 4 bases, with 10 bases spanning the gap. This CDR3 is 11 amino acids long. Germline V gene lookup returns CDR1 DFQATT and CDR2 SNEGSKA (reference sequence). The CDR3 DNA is TGCAGTGCAAGACTAGATTACGAGCAGTACTTC. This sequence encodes CSARLDYEQYF.

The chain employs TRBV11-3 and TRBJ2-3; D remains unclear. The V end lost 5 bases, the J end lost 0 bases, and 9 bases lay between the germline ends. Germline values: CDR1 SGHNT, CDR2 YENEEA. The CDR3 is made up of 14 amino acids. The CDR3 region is CASSPTYSTDTQYF. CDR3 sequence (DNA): TGTGCCAGCAGCCCCACTTACAGCACAGATACGCAGTATTTT.

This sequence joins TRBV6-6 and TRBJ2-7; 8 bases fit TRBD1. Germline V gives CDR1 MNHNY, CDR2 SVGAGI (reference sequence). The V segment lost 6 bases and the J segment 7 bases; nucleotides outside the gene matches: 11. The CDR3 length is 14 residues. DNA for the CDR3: TGTGCCAGCAGGGCAAAACGGGACAGGTTAGAGCAGTACTTC. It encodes CASRAKRDRLEQYF.

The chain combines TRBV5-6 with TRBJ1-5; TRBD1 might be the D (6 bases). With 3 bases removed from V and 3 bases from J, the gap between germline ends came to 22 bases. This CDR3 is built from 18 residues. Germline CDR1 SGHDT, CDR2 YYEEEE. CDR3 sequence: CASSSTGRRTNDNQPQHF. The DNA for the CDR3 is TGTGCCAGCAGCTCTACAGGGCGGCGCACAAATGACAATCAGCCCCAGCATTTT.

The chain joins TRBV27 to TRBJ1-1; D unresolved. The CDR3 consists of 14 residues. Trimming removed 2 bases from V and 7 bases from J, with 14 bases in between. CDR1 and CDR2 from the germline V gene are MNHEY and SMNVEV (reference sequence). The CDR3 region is CASSLEIHADEAFF. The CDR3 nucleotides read TGTGCCAGCAGTTTAGAAATTCATGCGGATGAAGCTTTCTTT.

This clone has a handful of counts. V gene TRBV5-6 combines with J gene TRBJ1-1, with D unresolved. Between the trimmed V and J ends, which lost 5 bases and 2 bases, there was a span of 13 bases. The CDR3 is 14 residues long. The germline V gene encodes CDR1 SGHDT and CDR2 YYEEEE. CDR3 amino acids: CASRPGLSNTEAFF. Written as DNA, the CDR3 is TGTGCCAGCAGGCCCGGACTGAGTAACACTGAAGCTTTCTTT.

The CDR3 nucleotides read TGTGCCAGCAGCTCGGGACAGGGGAATTACTACGAGCAGTACTTC. This translates into CASSSGQGNYYEQYF. The chain uses TRBV5-8 and TRBJ2-7; the match to TRBD1 covers 10 bases. This CDR3 contains 15 residues. In germline, CDR1 is SGHTS, CDR2 YDEGEE. V shed 3 bases, J shed 3 bases, and the junction held 6 bases outside the gene matches. Full variable domain (rest looked up from reference TRBV5-8 and TRBJ2-7): EAGVTQSPTHLIKTRGQQATLRCSPISGHTSVYWYQQALGLGLQFLLWYDEGEERNRGNFPPRFSGRQFPNYSSELNVNALELEDSALYLCASSSGQGNYYEQYFGPGTRLTVT.

CDR3 in DNA: TGCGCCAGCAGCCTAGCGGATGCGAACACCGGGGAGCTGTTTTTT. Its translation is CASSLADANTGELFF. The chain employs TRBV5-1 and TRBJ2-2, with 7 bases fitting TRBD2. The germline V gene has CDR1 SGHRS and CDR2 YFSETQ. With V trimmed by 4 bases and J by 0 bases, 3 bases remained unmatched. CDR3 size: 15 residues.

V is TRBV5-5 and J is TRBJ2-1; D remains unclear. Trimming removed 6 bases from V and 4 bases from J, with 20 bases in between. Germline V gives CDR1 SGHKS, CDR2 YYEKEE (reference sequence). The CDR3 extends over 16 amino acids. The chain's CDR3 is CASTLVPSASYNEQFF. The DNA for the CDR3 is TGTGCCAGCACCCTAGTCCCCAGCGCATCTTACAATGAGCAGTTCTTC.

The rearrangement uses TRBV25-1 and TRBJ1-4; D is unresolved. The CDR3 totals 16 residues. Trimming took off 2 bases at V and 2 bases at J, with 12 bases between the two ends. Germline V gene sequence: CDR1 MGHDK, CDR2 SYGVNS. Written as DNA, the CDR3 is TGTGCCAGCAGTGAAGGGGTTTTGACGACTAATGAAAAACTGTTTTTT. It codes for CASSEGVLTTNEKLFF.